Below are 26 T cell receptor beta chains sequenced from a single sample in a study of T cell responses to AZD1222 COVID-19 vaccine. Data came from immunoSEQ multiplex PCR; TCRdb stores just in-frame clones and leaves some out. The repertoire holds tens of thousands of clones, with 70% to 85% as singletons. Sequencing was performed on peripheral blood, taken on day 0 of AZD1222 vaccination. These receptors were obtained from an adult in good health.

This rearrangement joins TRBV5-1 to TRBJ2-5; TRBD1 matches 7 bases. V lost 2 bases, J lost 3 bases, and 4 bases stayed unmatched. Germline CDR1 and CDR2: SGHRS and YFSETQ. This CDR3 contains 14 residues. CDR3 amino acids: CASSFGQGEETQYF. In DNA, the CDR3 is TGCGCCAGCAGCTTTGGGCAGGGGGAAGAGACCCAGTACTTC.

The rearrangement joins TRBV5-4 to TRBJ1-2; 7 positions agree with TRBD1. The CDR3 covers 15 residues. J lost 2 bases, V lost 4 bases, and 8 bases had no gene match. Germline-derived CDR1 and CDR2 are SGHNT and YYREEE (reference sequence). The DNA for the CDR3 is TGTGCCAGCAGCCAGGACAGGAGGGTGAACTATGGCTACACCTTC. Its translation: CASSQDRRVNYGYTF.

This clone was observed a handful of times. The gene calls are TRBV12-5 and TRBJ1-5; tentative D call: TRBD1 (5 bases). The CDR3 has 15 residues. CDR1 and CDR2 from the germline V gene are LGHNT and FRNRAP. The germline V and J ends were trimmed by 7 bases and 2 bases, with 15 bases remaining between them. The CDR3 DNA is TGTGCTAGTGCCTACGGGGGAAGGGGCAATCAGCCCCAGCATTTT. Its protein product is CASAYGGRGNQPQHF.

This clone was counted between two and nine times. The chain joins TRBV6-6 to TRBJ1-5, with unresolved D. V dropped 6 bases and J dropped 5 bases, with 17 bases sitting between them. The CDR3 is made up of 15 amino acids. Germline-derived CDR1 and CDR2 are MNHNY and SVGAGI (reference sequence). The CDR3 loop reads CASRRGQVEDQPQHF. DNA for the CDR3: TGTGCCAGCAGGCGCGGCCAGGTAGAAGATCAGCCCCAGCATTTT.

This clone appeared a few times. This chain joins TRBV7-8 and TRBJ1-1, with D perhaps matching TRBD1 (5 bases). Germline V gives CDR1 SGHVS, CDR2 FQNEAQ. This CDR3 is built from 14 residues. V lost 3 bases to trimming and J lost 2 bases, with 10 bases between them. CDR3 nucleotide sequence: TGTGCCAGCAGCTTTGGGGCAGCCAACACTGAAGCTTTCTTT. Translation gives CASSFGAANTEAFF.

The chain couples TRBV5-1 to TRBJ2-7; 10 nucleotides align to TRBD1. CDR3 length: 15 amino acids. Germline CDR1 reads SGHRS; CDR2 reads YFSETQ. V lost 1 base to trimming and J lost 4 bases; unmatched junction nucleotides: 5. The CDR3 region is CASSLLGDRGYEQYF. The CDR3 DNA reads as TGCGCCAGCAGCTTGTTGGGGGACAGGGGTTACGAGCAGTACTTC.

This clone appeared a few times. The rearrangement uses TRBV24-1 and TRBJ1-2; D is perhaps TRBD1 (6 bases). Germline V lookup: CDR1 KGHDR, CDR2 SFDVKD. V lost 3 bases, J lost 12 bases, and 13 bases lay in between. The CDR3 spans 12 residues. CDR3 bases: TGTGCCACCAGTGATCCCAGGGGAACCCACACCTTC. It translates to CATSDPRGTHTF.

The chain has TRBV2 and TRBJ1-2; 9 nucleotides match TRBD1. The junction had 8 bases not matched to a gene; V was cut back by 5 bases and J by 4 bases. This CDR3 contains 15 residues. Germline CDR1 SNHLY, CDR2 FYNNEI. The chain's CDR3 is CASSYRTGAFYGYTF. CDR3 nucleotide sequence: TGTGCCAGCAGTTATCGGACAGGGGCCTTCTATGGCTACACCTTC.

The chain combines TRBV10-2 with TRBJ1-3, with TRBD1 as a possible D gene (5 bases). Trimming left V 0 bases short and J 3 bases short, with 12 bases between. This CDR3 spans 16 amino acids. CDR1 WSHSY and CDR2 SAAADI come from the germline V gene. As DNA, the CDR3 is TGCGCCAGCAGTGAGTCGGCAGGGAATAGTGGAAACACCATATATTTT. This translates into CASSESAGNSGNTIYF.

CDR3 nucleotides: TGTGCCAGCAGTCGATCCCCGGGACAGGGGTATCGTTCTGGTCAATACGAGCAGTACTTC. This gives the protein CASSRSPGQGYRSGQYEQYF. The chain recombines TRBV13 with TRBJ2-7; TRBD1 matches 10 bases. CDR3 length equals 20 residues. Per germline, CDR1 PRHDT and CDR2 FYEKMQ (reference sequence). The J segment lost 4 bases and the V segment lost 6 bases, leaving 24 bases of the junction unmatched. The full variable domain, in which reference TRBV13 and TRBJ2-7 provide the parts outside the CDR3, is AAGVIQSPRHLIKEKRETATLKCYPIPRHDTVYWYQQGPGQDPQFLISFYEKMQSDKGSIPDRFSAQQFSDYHSELNMSSLELGDSALYFCASSRSPGQGYRSGQYEQYFGPGTRLTVT.

The chain links TRBV3-1 (or the pseudogene TRBV3-2) to TRBJ2-1; 7 nucleotides align to TRBD2. CDR1 LGHDT and CDR2 YNNKEL come from the germline V gene (reference sequence). V shed 8 bases, J shed 12 bases, and the junction held 13 bases outside the gene matches. The CDR3 runs to 13 residues. The CDR3 region is CASGLGRRRRQFF. In DNA, the CDR3 is TGTGCCAGCGGACTAGGTCGACGGCGTCGGCAGTTCTTC.

Only one count was recorded for this clone. The rearrangement links TRBV12-5 to TRBJ1-1; D call uncertain. CDR3 size: 12 residues. Germline V lookup: CDR1 LGHNT, CDR2 FRNRAP. V was clipped by 0 bases and J by 6 bases, with 5 bases between them. CDR3 coding DNA: TGTGCTAGTGGTTTGGTACGGGCTGAAGCTTTCTTT. Protein sequence: CASGLVRAEAFF.

V usage is TRBV7-8 and J usage is TRBJ1-4; 8 bases agree with TRBD1. Germline assignment: CDR1 SGHVS and CDR2 FQNEAQ. After removal of 1 base from V and 8 bases from J, the junction contained 6 bases not matched to a gene. The CDR3 is made up of 15 amino acids. This CDR3 reads CASSLEYRGKEKLFF. The CDR3 DNA sequence: TGTGCCAGCAGCTTAGAATACAGGGGGAAGGAAAAACTGTTTTTT.

This chain connects TRBV19 to TRBJ1-5; unclear D gene. Germline V gene sequence: CDR1 LNHDA, CDR2 SQIVND (reference sequence). V was clipped by 2 bases and J by 0 bases, with 14 bases between them. This CDR3 region has 17 residues. The chain's CDR3 is CASSISPPGYSNQPQHF. The CDR3 nucleotides read TGTGCCAGTAGTATATCCCCCCCAGGCTATAGCAATCAGCCCCAGCATTTT.

This chain links TRBV12-3 or TRBV12-4 with TRBJ1-3; no clear D gene. The germline V and J ends were trimmed by 2 bases and 4 bases, with 6 bases remaining between them. The CDR3 extends over 13 amino acids. CDR3 nucleotide sequence: TGTGCCAGCAGTTTACTGGGAGGAAACACCATATATTTT. It yields the protein CASSLLGGNTIYF.

This clone was seen only once. The chain uses TRBV6-2 or TRBV6-3 and TRBJ2-7; 7 positions match TRBD2. There are 13 residues in the CDR3. J gave up 5 bases and V 5 bases, and 6 bases lay outside the gene matches. Looked up from germline, CDR1 is MNHEY and CDR2 is SVGEGT. CDR3 region: CASSAGLVDEQYV. The CDR3 region has the DNA TGTGCCAGCAGTGCAGGACTAGTCGACGAGCAGTACGTC.

V gene TRBV18 combines with J gene TRBJ2-3; the match to TRBD2 covers 12 bases. V lost 3 bases, J lost 4 bases, and 5 bases stayed unmatched. Germline V gene data show CDR1 as KGHSH and CDR2 as LQKENI. The CDR3 extends over 16 amino acids. CDR3 sequence (DNA): TGTGCCAGCTCACCCAGACTAGCGGGAGTACCAGATACGCAGTATTTT. Its translation: CASSPRLAGVPDTQYF.

The rearrangement joins TRBV2 to TRBJ2-2; 7 bases are shared with TRBD2. The CDR3 loop spans 14 amino acids. Germline loops: CDR1 SNHLY, CDR2 FYNNEI. The V gene end was trimmed by 0 bases and the J gene end by 8 bases; junction bases not matched to a gene: 3. CDR3 region: CASSEALAGGELFF. The CDR3 DNA is TGTGCCAGCAGTGAAGCATTAGCGGGTGGGGAGCTGTTTTTT.

This clone was observed a single time. The chain joins TRBV7-6 to TRBJ2-2; 9 nucleotides match TRBD2. The germline V gene encodes CDR1 SGHVS and CDR2 FNYEAQ. The CDR3 sequence is 18 residues long. V shed 1 base and J 4 bases; nucleotides not matched to a gene: 10. The CDR3 bases are TGTGCCAGCAGCTTAGTTGGGCGGGAGGGCCGAGTCACCGGGGAGCTGTTTTTT. Translating it yields CASSLVGREGRVTGELFF.

V usage is TRBV4-1 and J usage is TRBJ2-3, with 11 bases aligning to TRBD2. J gave up 2 bases and V 1 base, and 2 bases lay outside the gene matches. Germline CDR1 is MGHRA and CDR2 is YSYEKL. The CDR3 loop spans 16 amino acids. The CDR3, as DNA: TGCGCCAGCAGCCAAGGGACTAGCGGGTTCACAGATACGCAGTATTTT. Amino acids: CASSQGTSGFTDTQYF.

The V call is TRBV12-2, the J call TRBJ2-6; TRBD1 reflects the table's D call only, with no check against the DNA. TRBV12-2 is assigned pseudogene status. This CDR3 region has 17 residues. CDR3 coding DNA: TGTGCAAGTCGCTTAGTATGGCCAGGGCCCGGGGCCAACGTCCTGACTTTC. It yields the protein CASRLVWPGPGANVLTF.

The V call is TRBV3-1 (or the pseudogene TRBV3-2), the J call TRBJ1-2, with TRBD1 identical over 7 bases. This CDR3 region has 14 residues. Per germline, CDR1 LGHDT and CDR2 YNNKEL (reference sequence). V shed 4 bases, J shed 3 bases, and the junction held 5 bases outside the gene matches. Here the CDR3 DNA reads TGTGCCAGCAGCCTCCGACAGGGCGACTATGGCTACACCTTC. It encodes CASSLRQGDYGYTF.

The chain has TRBV28 and TRBJ1-1; 10 nucleotides agree with TRBD1. The V and J ends lost 0 bases and 6 bases, in that order; junction bases with no gene match: 7. The CDR3 sequence is 16 residues long. The V gene's germline CDR1 is MDHEN and CDR2 SYDVKM. The CDR3 is CASSLWTGGAKAEAFF. The DNA for the CDR3 is TGTGCCAGCAGTTTATGGACAGGGGGCGCGAAGGCTGAAGCTTTCTTT.

The rearrangement uses TRBV7-2 and TRBJ2-7; no firm D call. Germline CDR1 SGHTA, CDR2 FQGNSA. The CDR3 length is 11 residues. Trimming removed 4 bases from V and 4 bases from J, with 5 bases in between. CDR3 bases: TGTGCCAGCAGCTCTTTTTACGAGCAGTACTTC. Its translation is CASSSFYEQYF.

The V and J genes are TRBV4-1 and TRBJ1-5, with D hard to call. The CDR3 sequence is 16 residues long. Germline V CDR1 and CDR2: MGHRA, YSYEKL. The V gene lost 0 bases and the J gene lost 5 bases, with 14 bases spanning the gap. The CDR3 loop reads CASSQETIVPHQPQHF. CDR3 in DNA: TGCGCCAGCAGCCAAGAAACGATAGTTCCTCATCAGCCCCAGCATTTT.

V and J are TRBV27 and TRBJ1-6; no clear D gene. Germline loops: CDR1 MNHEY, CDR2 SMNVEV (reference sequence). The CDR3 is made up of 17 amino acids. Trimming removed 2 bases at V and 6 bases at J, with 17 bases between. The DNA for the CDR3 is TGTGCCAGCAGTTTAAAATATAGGAGCCCGGGTAATTCACCCCTCCACTTT. As protein: CASSLKYRSPGNSPLHF.